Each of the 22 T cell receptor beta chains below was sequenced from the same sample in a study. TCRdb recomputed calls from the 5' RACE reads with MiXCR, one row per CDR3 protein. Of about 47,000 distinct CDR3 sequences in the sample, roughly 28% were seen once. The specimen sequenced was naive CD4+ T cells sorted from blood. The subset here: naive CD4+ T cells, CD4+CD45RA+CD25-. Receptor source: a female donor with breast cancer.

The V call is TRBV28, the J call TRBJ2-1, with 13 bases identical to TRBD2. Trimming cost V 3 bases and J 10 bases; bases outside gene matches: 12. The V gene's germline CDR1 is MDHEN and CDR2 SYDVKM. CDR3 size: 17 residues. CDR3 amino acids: CASSFSGRGTSGNEQFF. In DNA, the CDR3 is TGTGCCAGCAGTTTTTCTGGGAGGGGGACTAGCGGGAACGAGCAGTTCTTC.

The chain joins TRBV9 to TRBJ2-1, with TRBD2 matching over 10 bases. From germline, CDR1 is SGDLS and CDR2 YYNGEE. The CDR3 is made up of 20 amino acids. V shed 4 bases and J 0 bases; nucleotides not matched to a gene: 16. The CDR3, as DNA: TGTGCCAGCAGCAAACGGGAAGGGTGGACTAGCGGTTCCTCCTACAATGAGCAGTTCTTC. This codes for CASSKREGWTSGSSYNEQFF. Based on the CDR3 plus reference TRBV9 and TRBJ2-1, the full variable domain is DSGVTQTPKHLITATGQRVTLRCSPRSGDLSVYWYQQSLDQGLQFLIQYYNGEERAKGNILERFSAQQFPDLHSELNLSSLELGDSALYFCASSKREGWTSGSSYNEQFFGPGTRLTVL.

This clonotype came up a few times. The CDR3 nucleotides are TGTGCCAGCACCCCCGCCCTCTCTGGAAACACCATATATTTT. It is translated as CASTPALSGNTIYF. The V call is TRBV7-2, the J call TRBJ1-3; D gene ambiguous. CDR3 length: 14 residues. The germline V gene has CDR1 SGHTA and CDR2 FQGNSA. Trimming cost V 7 bases and J 0 bases, with 10 bases left between them.

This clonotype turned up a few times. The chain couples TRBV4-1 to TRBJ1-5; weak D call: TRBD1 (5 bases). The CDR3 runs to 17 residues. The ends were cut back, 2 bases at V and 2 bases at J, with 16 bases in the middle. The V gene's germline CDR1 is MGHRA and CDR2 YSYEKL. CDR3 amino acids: CASSQTAGGDRNQPQHF. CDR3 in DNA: TGCGCCAGCAGCCAAACCGCCGGGGGGGATCGCAATCAGCCCCAGCATTTT.

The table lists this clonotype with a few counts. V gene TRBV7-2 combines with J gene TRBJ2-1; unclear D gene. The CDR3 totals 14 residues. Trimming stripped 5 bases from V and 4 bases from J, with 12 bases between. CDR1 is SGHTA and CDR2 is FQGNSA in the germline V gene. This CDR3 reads CASSPRPSYNEQFF. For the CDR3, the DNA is TGTGCCAGCAGCCCACGCCCCTCGTACAATGAGCAGTTCTTC.

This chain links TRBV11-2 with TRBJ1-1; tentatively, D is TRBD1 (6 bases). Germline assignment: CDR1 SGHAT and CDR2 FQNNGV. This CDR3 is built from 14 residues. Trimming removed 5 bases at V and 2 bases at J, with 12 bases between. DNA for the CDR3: TGTGCCAGCAGCAGGGGACACTCCAACACTGAAGCTTTCTTT. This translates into CASSRGHSNTEAFF.

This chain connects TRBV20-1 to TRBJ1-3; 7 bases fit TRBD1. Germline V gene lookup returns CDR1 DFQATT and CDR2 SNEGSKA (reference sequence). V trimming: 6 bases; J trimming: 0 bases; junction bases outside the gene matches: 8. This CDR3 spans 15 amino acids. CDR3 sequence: CSAWTGFYSGNTIYF. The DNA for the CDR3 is TGCAGTGCGTGGACAGGTTTTTACTCTGGAAACACCATATATTTT.

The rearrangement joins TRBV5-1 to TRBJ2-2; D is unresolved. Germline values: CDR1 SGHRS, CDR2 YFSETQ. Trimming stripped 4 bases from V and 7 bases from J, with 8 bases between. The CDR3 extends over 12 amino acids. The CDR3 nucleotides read TGCGCCAGCAGCGGTCTCAACGGGGAGCTGTTTTTT. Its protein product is CASSGLNGELFF.

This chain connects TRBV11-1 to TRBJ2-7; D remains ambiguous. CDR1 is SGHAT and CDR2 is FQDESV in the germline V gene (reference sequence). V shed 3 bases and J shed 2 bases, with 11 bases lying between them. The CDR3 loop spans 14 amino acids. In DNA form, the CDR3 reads TGTGCCAGCAGCTTCCCGACAAACGCCTACGAGCAGTACTTC. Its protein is CASSFPTNAYEQYF. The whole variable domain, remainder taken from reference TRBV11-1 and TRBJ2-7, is EAEVAQSPRYKITEKSQAVAFWCDPISGHATLYWYRQILGQGPELLVQFQDESVVDDSQLPKDRFSAERLKGVDSTLKIQPAELGDSAMYLCASSFPTNAYEQYFGPGTRLTVT.

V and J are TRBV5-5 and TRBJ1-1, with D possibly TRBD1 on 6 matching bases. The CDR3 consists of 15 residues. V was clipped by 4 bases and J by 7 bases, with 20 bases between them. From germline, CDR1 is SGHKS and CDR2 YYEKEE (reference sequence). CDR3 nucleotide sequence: TGTGCCAGCAGCGGAGAGACAGGCGTCGTGGATGAAGCTTTCTTT. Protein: CASSGETGVVDEAFF.

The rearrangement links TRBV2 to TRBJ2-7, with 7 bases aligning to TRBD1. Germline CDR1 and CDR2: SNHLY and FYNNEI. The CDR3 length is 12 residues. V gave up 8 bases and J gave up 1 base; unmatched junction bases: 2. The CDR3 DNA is TGTGCCAGCGGGACAGCTTCCTACGAGCAGTACTTC. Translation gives CASGTASYEQYF.

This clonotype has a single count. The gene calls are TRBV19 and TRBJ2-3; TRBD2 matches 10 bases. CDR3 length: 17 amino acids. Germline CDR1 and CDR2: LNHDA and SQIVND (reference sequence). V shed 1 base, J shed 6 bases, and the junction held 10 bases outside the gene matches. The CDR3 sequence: CASSIGRSGGAADTQYF. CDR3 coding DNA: TGTGCCAGTAGTATAGGTCGGAGCGGGGGGGCCGCGGATACGCAGTATTTT.

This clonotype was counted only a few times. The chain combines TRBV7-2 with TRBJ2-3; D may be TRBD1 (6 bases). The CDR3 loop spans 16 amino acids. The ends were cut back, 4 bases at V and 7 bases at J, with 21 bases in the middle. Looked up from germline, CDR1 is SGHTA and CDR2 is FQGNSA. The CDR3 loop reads CASSSQGLARTNTQYF. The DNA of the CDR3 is TGTGCCAGCAGCTCGCAGGGGCTAGCACGGACGAATACGCAGTATTTT.

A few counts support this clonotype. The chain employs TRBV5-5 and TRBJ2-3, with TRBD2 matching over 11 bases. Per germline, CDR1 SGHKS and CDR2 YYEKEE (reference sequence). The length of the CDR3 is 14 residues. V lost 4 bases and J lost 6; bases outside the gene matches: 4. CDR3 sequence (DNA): TGTGCCAGCAGCACTCGACTAGCGGGGGATACGCAGTATTTT. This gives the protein CASSTRLAGDTQYF.

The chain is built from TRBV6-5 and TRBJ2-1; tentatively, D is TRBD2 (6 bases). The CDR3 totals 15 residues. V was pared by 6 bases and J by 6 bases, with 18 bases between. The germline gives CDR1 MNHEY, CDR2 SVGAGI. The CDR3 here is CASSQRDSRFNEQFF. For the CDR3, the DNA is TGTGCCAGCAGCCAACGGGACTCCCGTTTCAATGAGCAGTTCTTC.

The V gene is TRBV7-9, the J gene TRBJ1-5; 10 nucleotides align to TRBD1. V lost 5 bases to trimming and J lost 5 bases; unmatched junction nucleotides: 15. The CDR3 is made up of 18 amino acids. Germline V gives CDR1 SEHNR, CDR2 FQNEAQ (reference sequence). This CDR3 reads CASSRAGTGVLGYQPQHF. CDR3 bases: TGTGCCAGCAGCCGCGCCGGGACAGGGGTTCTGGGGTATCAGCCCCAGCATTTT. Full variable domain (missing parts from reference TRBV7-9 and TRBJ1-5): DTGVSQNPRHKITKRGQNVTFRCDPISEHNRLYWYRQTLGQGPEFLTYFQNEAQLEKSRLLSDRFSAERPKGSFSTLEIQRTEQGDSAMYLCASSRAGTGVLGYQPQHFGDGTRLSIL.

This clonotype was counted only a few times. CDR3 protein: CASSLTWVGQGADSNQPQHF. In DNA, the CDR3 is TGTGCCAGCAGCTTAACTTGGGTGGGACAGGGGGCCGATAGCAATCAGCCCCAGCATTTT. This chain links TRBV7-3 with TRBJ1-5; 12 bases line up with TRBD1. The V gene's germline CDR1 is SGHTA and CDR2 FQGTGA. The CDR3 is 20 amino acids. The ends lost 0 bases at V and 0 bases at J; junction bases unmatched: 9.

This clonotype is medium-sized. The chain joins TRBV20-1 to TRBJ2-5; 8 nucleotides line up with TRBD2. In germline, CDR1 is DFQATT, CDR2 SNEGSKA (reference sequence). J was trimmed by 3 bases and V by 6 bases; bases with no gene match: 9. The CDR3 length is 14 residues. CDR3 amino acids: CSAQTGRGKETQYF. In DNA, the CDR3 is TGCAGTGCGCAAACCGGGAGGGGAAAAGAGACCCAGTACTTC.

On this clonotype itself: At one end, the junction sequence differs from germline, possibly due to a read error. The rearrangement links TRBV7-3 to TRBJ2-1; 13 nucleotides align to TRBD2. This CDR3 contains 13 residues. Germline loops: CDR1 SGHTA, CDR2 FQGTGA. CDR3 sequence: CASSAGLAGERFF. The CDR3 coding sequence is TGTGCCAGCAGCGCCGGACTAGCGGGAGAGCGGTTCTTC.

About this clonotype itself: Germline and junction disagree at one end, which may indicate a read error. The CDR3 region has the DNA TGCAGTGCTCGGCGGACAGGGGTCTCCTGTAATTCACCCCTCCACTTT. Protein: CSARRTGVSCNSPLHF. The gene calls are TRBV20-1 and TRBJ1-6; 9 nucleotides match TRBD1. This CDR3 has 16 amino acids. Germline CDR1 is DFQATT and CDR2 is SNEGSKA (reference sequence).

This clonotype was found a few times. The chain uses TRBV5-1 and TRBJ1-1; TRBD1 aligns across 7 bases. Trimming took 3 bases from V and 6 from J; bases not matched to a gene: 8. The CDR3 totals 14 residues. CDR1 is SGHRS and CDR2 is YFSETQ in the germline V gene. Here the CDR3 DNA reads TGCGCCAGCAGCTCCCAGGGGGGATCTGCTGAAGCTTTCTTT. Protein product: CASSSQGGSAEAFF.

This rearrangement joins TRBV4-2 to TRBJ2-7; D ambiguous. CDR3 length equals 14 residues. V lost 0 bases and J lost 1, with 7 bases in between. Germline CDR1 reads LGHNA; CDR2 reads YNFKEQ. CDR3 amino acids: CASSQDLVSYEQYF. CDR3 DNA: TGTGCCAGCAGCCAAGATCTGGTATCCTACGAGCAGTACTTC.